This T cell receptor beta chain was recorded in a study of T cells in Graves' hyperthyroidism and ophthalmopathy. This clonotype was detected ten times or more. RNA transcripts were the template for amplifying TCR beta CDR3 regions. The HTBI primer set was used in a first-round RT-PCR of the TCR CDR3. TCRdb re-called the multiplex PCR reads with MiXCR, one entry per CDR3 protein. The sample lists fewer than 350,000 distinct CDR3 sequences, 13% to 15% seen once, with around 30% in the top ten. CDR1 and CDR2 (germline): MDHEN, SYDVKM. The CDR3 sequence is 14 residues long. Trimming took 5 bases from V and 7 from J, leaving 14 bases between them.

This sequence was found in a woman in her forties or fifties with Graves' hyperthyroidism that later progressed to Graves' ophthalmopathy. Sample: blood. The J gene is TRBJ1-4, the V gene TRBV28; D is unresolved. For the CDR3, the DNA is TGTGCCAGCAGTCCCACCGGGGTCAGTGAAAAACTGTTTTTT. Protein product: CASSPTGVSEKLFF.